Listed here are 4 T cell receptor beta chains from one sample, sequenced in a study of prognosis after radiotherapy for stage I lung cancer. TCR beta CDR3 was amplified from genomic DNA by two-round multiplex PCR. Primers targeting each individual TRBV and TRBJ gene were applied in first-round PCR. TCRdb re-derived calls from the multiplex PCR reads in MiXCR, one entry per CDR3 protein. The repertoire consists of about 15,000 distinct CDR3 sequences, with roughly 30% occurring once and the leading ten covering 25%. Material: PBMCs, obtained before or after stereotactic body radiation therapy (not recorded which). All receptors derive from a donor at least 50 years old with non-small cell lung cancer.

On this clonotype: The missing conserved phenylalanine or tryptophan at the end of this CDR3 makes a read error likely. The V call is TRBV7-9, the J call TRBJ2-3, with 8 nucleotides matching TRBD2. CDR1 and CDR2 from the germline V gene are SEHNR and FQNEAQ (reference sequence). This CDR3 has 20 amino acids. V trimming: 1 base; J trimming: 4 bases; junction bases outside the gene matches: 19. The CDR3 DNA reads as TGTGCCAGCAGCTTAGGGGGTCAAAGGCCGGGACTAGTAGTGGCAGATACGCAGTATCTT. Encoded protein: CASSLGGQRPGLVVADTQYL.

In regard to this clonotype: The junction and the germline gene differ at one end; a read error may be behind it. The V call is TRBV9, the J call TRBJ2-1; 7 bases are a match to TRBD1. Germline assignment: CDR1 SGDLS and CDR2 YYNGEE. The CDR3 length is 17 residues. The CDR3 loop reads CANSPRSGTAPYNEQFF. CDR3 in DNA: TGTGCCAACAGCCCTCGATCCGGGACAGCCCCCTACAATGAGCAGTTCTTC.

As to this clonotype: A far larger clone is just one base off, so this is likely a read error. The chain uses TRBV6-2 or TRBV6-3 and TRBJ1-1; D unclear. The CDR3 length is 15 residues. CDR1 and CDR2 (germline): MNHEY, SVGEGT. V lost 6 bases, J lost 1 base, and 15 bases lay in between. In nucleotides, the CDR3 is TGTGCCAGCAGCCCCGTGATGGCTCCGAACACTGAAGCTTTCTTT. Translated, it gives CASSPVMAPNTEAFF.

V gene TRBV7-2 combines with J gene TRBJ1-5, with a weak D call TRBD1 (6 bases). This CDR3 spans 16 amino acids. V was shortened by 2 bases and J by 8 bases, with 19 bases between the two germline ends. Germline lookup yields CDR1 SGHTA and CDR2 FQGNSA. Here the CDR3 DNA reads TGTGCCAGCAGCTTATGGGGGCGTGGGGGTTCTAAGCCCCAGCATTTT. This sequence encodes CASSLWGRGGSKPQHF. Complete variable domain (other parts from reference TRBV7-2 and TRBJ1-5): GAGVSQSPSNKVTEKGKDVELRCDPISGHTALYWYRQSLGQGLEFLIYFQGNSAPDKSGLPSDRFSAERTGGSVSTLTIQRTQQEDSAVYLCASSLWGRGGSKPQHFGDGTRLSIL.